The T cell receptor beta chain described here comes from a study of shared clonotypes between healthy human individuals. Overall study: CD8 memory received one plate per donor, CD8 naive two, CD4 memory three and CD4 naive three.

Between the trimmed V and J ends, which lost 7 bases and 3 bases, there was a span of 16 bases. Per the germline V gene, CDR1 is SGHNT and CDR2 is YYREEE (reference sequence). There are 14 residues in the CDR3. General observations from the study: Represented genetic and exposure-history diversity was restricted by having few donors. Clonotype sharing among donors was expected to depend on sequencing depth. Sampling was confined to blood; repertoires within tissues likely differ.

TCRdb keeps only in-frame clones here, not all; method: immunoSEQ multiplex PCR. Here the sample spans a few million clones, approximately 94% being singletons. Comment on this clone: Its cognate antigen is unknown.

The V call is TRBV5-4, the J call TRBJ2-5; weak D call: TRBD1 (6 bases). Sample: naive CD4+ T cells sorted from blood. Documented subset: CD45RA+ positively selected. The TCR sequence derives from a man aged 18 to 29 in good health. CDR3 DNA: TGTGCCAGCGCTCCCGGTGGGGGCAAAGAGACCCAGTACTTC. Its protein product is CASAPGGGKETQYF.